These 3 T cell receptor beta chains came from one sample sequenced in a study of cytomegalovirus exposure and HLA in healthy donors. The PCR contained 60 Vbeta and 13 Jbeta primers. Profiling relied on immunoSEQ multiplex PCR, and the TCRdb table lists in-frame clones only, not all of them. Its listing shows 200,000 to 250,000 clones. Sample: PBMCs. These receptors were collected from a girl aged 2 to 10 in good health and CMV-seropositive.

This chain links TRBV10-2 with TRBJ2-7, with 7 nucleotides matching TRBD1. The length of the CDR3 is 14 residues. The germline CDR1 and CDR2 sequences are WSHSY and SAAADI. V lost 7 bases to trimming and J lost 3 bases; unmatched junction nucleotides: 9. DNA of the CDR3: TGCGCCAGCACCTCACCGGGACAGCTCTACGAGCAGTACTTC. This codes for CASTSPGQLYEQYF.

V gene TRBV5-4 combines with J gene TRBJ2-3; tentative D call: TRBD2 (5 bases). In germline, CDR1 is SGHNT, CDR2 YYREEE (reference sequence). The CDR3 runs 15 residues. V lost 3 bases, J lost 2 bases, and 13 bases lay in between. The CDR3 sequence: CASSWRGLSTDTQYF. As DNA, the CDR3 is TGTGCCAGCAGCTGGAGAGGACTTTCCACAGATACGCAGTATTTT.

The V gene is TRBV6-6, the J gene TRBJ2-5, with a weak D call TRBD2 (6 bases). The CDR3 covers 16 residues. V was shortened by 3 bases and J by 4 bases, with 18 bases between the two germline ends. The V gene's germline CDR1 is MNHNY and CDR2 SVGAGI (reference sequence). CDR3 in DNA: TGTGCCAGCAGTTATTCCGGGGGAGGAGTAAGAGAGACCCAGTACTTC. It specifies CASSYSGGGVRETQYF.